Following are 25 T cell receptor beta chains from one sample sequenced in a study of response to subunit inactivated influenza vaccine. TCRdb re-called the RT-PCR reads through MiXCR, storing one row per CDR3 protein. This repertoire shows more than 700,000 distinct CDR3 sequences, around 20% found once; its top ten account for 10% to 13%. The sequencing here drew on PBMCs from blood, taken roughly 5 days after vaccination. Every receptor here comes from a man aged 50-59 years who received an inactivated influenza vaccine.

The table lists this clonotype with a count of one. The chain uses TRBV28 and TRBJ1-4; D gene unclear. Germline V gene sequence: CDR1 MDHEN, CDR2 SYDVKM. The CDR3 spans 18 residues. The ends were cut back, 4 bases at V and 0 bases at J, with 18 bases in the middle. The CDR3 region has the DNA TGTGCCAGCAGTTCCTTTGGGCAGGCTACAACAACTAATGAAAAACTGTTTTTT. This encodes CASSSFGQATTTNEKLFF.

The chain recombines TRBV5-8 with TRBJ2-1, with 8 bases lining up with TRBD1. With V trimmed by 3 bases and J by 6 bases, 8 bases remained unmatched. Germline V gene sequence: CDR1 SGHTS, CDR2 YDEGEE. CDR3 length equals 15 residues. Here the CDR3 reads CASSSRDRSVNEQFF. The CDR3 DNA reads TGTGCCAGCAGCTCCAGGGACAGGTCGGTCAATGAGCAGTTCTTC.

The gene calls are TRBV20-1 and TRBJ2-4; no firm D call. Germline V gene sequence: CDR1 DFQATT, CDR2 SNEGSKA (reference sequence). The V end was cut by 0 bases, the J end by 8 bases, with 14 bases between. The CDR3 sequence is 14 residues long. The DNA of the CDR3 is TGCAGTGCTAGAGATCCGGGCCTATCGGACATTCAGTACTTC. Translating gives CSARDPGLSDIQYF.

The genes are TRBV7-8 and TRBJ2-7; TRBD1 aligns across 9 bases. Losses at the gene ends were 3 bases for V and 0 bases for J; bases not matched to a gene: 3. The CDR3 is 15 amino acids. CDR1 and CDR2 from the germline V gene are SGHVS and FQNEAQ. As DNA, the CDR3 is TGTGCCAGCAGCTTCCGGACAGGGGTCTCCTACGAGCAGTACTTC. It translates to CASSFRTGVSYEQYF. The full variable domain, completed using reference TRBV7-8 and TRBJ2-7, is GAGVSQSPRYKVAKRGQDVALRCDPISGHVSLFWYQQALGQGPEFLTYFQNEAQLDKSGLPSDRFFAERPEGSVSTLKIQRTQQEDSAVYLCASSFRTGVSYEQYFGPGTRLTVT.

This clonotype has a count of ten or more. The CDR3 DNA sequence: TGTGCCAGCAGCCTATCAGGGAGGCTGAACACTGAAGCTTTCTTT. This translates into CASSLSGRLNTEAFF. The chain recombines TRBV7-9 with TRBJ1-1; possibly TRBD1 for D (5 bases). Trimming stripped 5 bases from V and 0 bases from J, with 13 bases between. CDR3 size: 15 residues. Germline CDR1 is SEHNR and CDR2 is FQNEAQ (reference sequence).

This clonotype was recorded a few times. The genes are TRBV10-3 and TRBJ2-3; 10 bases align to TRBD2. Trimming took 4 bases from V and 4 from J; bases not matched to a gene: 2. The length of the CDR3 is 14 residues. Germline values: CDR1 ENHRY, CDR2 SYGVKD. In DNA, the CDR3 is TGTGCCATCAGTGCTAGCGGGAGTCCAGATACGCAGTATTTT. Translated, it gives CAISASGSPDTQYF.

The chain employs TRBV7-9 and TRBJ2-5; tentative D call: TRBD2 (6 bases). The V end lost 3 bases, the J end lost 5 bases, and 16 bases lay between the germline ends. Germline V lookup: CDR1 SEHNR, CDR2 FQNEAQ (reference sequence). CDR3 size: 15 residues. The DNA for the CDR3 is TGTGCCAGCAGCTTTGGGGGGAGGCTAATCGAGACCCAGTACTTC. Translating gives CASSFGGRLIETQYF. The variable domain in full, with the rest retrieved from reference TRBV7-9 and TRBJ2-5, is DTGVSQNPRHKITKRGQNVTFRCDPISEHNRLYWYRQTLGQGPEFLTYFQNEAQLEKSRLLSDRFSAERPKGSFSTLEIQRTEQGDSAMYLCASSFGGRLIETQYFGPGTRLLVL.

CDR3: CASSPERQQFF. The CDR3 bases are TGTGCCAGCTCCCCAGAGCGTCAGCAGTTCTTC. The chain employs TRBV18 and TRBJ2-1; D call uncertain. Looked up from germline, CDR1 is KGHSH and CDR2 is LQKENI. The germline V and J ends were trimmed by 6 bases and 11 bases, with 11 bases remaining between them. The CDR3 has 11 amino acids. Supplemented by reference TRBV18 and TRBJ2-1, the full variable domain reads NAGVMQNPRHLVRRRGQEARLRCSPMKGHSHVYWYRQLPEEGLKFMVYLQKENIIDESGMPKERFSAEFPKEGPSILRIQQVVRGDSAAYFCASSPERQQFFGPGTRLTVL.

This chain uses TRBV7-2 with TRBJ1-1; 7 positions agree with TRBD1. The CDR3 consists of 14 residues. V lost 5 bases, J lost 1 base, and 4 bases stayed unmatched. Per the germline V gene, CDR1 is SGHTA and CDR2 is FQGNSA. The CDR3 is CASSIYRGNTEAFF. CDR3 coding DNA: TGTGCCAGCAGCATTTACAGGGGGAACACTGAAGCTTTCTTT.

This clonotype was seen a few times. This rearrangement joins TRBV25-1 to TRBJ2-2; D perhaps matches TRBD2 (5 bases). This CDR3 has 15 amino acids. Germline CDR1 MGHDK, CDR2 SYGVNS. The V end was cut by 6 bases, the J end by 4 bases, with 15 bases between. CDR3: CASSPADRATGELFF. DNA for the CDR3: TGTGCCAGCAGCCCAGCGGATCGGGCCACCGGGGAGCTGTTTTTT.

This clonotype was found a few times. This chain joins TRBV2 and TRBJ2-1; D gene uncertain. Trimming stripped 0 bases from V and 9 bases from J, with 6 bases between. The CDR3 spans 12 residues. CDR1 is SNHLY, CDR2 FYNNEI, per germline. This chain's CDR3 is CASSEAFIEQFF. DNA of the CDR3: TGTGCCAGCAGTGAAGCGTTTATTGAGCAGTTCTTC. The variable domain in full, with the rest retrieved from reference TRBV2 and TRBJ2-1, is EPEVTQTPSHQVTQMGQEVILRCVPISNHLYFYWYRQILGQKVEFLVSFYNNEISEKSEIFDDQFSVERPDGSNFTLKIRSTKLEDSAMYFCASSEAFIEQFFGPGTRLTVL.

The chain combines TRBV6-1 with TRBJ2-2; 7 bases fit TRBD1. V trimming: 6 bases; J trimming: 4 bases; junction bases outside the gene matches: 8. This CDR3 has 15 residues. The germline CDR1 and CDR2 sequences are MNHNS and SASEGT. The DNA for the CDR3 is TGTGCCAGCAGGAGAGGGGGCGCGGTCACCGGGGAGCTGTTTTTT. Its translation: CASRRGGAVTGELFF.

CDR3 protein: CASIPVGERGRAGELFF. The CDR3 DNA follows: TGTGCCAGCATCCCCGTTGGTGAGCGGGGTCGGGCCGGGGAGCTGTTTTTT. The chain is built from TRBV12-3 or TRBV12-4 and TRBJ2-2; TRBD2 agrees at 7 bases. V lost 7 bases to trimming and J lost 6 bases; unmatched junction nucleotides: 17. The CDR3 extends over 17 amino acids.

This sequence joins TRBV20-1 and TRBJ2-7; TRBD2 matches 15 bases. Germline CDR1 DFQATT, CDR2 SNEGSKA (reference sequence). Germline trimming cut 1 base from V and 2 bases from J; bases unmatched to any gene: 6. The CDR3 spans 17 residues. The CDR3 is CSARVVGLAGGTYEQYF. The CDR3 DNA follows: TGCAGTGCTAGAGTTGTGGGACTAGCGGGAGGAACCTACGAGCAGTACTTC.

In its sample, this clonotype was seen many times. This chain links TRBV7-2 with TRBJ2-5; 8 bases fit TRBD1. From germline, CDR1 is SGHTA and CDR2 FQGNSA. The CDR3 consists of 15 residues. With 3 bases clipped from V and 1 base from J, the junction kept 4 bases outside the gene matches. CDR3 DNA sequence: TGTGCCAGCAGCTTCCTAGGACAGGGCCAAGAGACCCAGTACTTC. Protein sequence: CASSFLGQGQETQYF.

This clonotype was found a few times. This rearrangement joins TRBV6-1 to TRBJ2-6; 7 bases are a match to TRBD1. The CDR3 sequence is 17 residues long. After removal of 6 bases from V and 2 bases from J, the junction contained 10 bases not matched to a gene. Germline-derived CDR1 and CDR2 are MNHNS and SASEGT. This chain's CDR3 is CASRMTGTPPGANVLTF. CDR3 coding DNA: TGTGCCAGCAGGATGACAGGGACCCCGCCTGGGGCCAACGTCCTGACTTTC.

This clonotype was seen many times. The V call is TRBV12-3 or TRBV12-4, the J call TRBJ1-6; no reliable D call. Trimming pared 1 base from V and 7 bases from J, leaving 8 bases between. This CDR3 spans 14 amino acids. In DNA form, the CDR3 reads TGTGCCAGCAGTTTAGGACGGGTCAATTCACCCCTCCACTTT. Translated, it gives CASSLGRVNSPLHF.

The gene calls are TRBV27 and TRBJ1-1; 8 bases are a match to TRBD1. Germline V gives CDR1 MNHEY, CDR2 SMNVEV (reference sequence). V lost 5 bases and J lost 2; bases outside the gene matches: 13. The CDR3 has 17 amino acids. This chain's CDR3 is CASSPASGGFFNTEAFF. As DNA, the CDR3 is TGTGCCAGCAGTCCGGCTTCAGGGGGCTTTTTTAACACTGAAGCTTTCTTT.

This clonotype showed up just a few times. V gene TRBV6-2 or TRBV6-3 combines with J gene TRBJ1-1; the D gene is possibly TRBD1 (5 bases). Germline CDR1 MNHEY, CDR2 SVGEGT. CDR3 length equals 14 residues. The V gene lost 0 bases and the J gene lost 5 bases, with 10 bases spanning the gap. CDR3 sequence (DNA): TGTGCCAGCAGTTACTCAGGGAGGACAACTGAAGCTTTCTTT. It yields the protein CASSYSGRTTEAFF.

This clonotype was seen a few times. V and J are TRBV5-1 and TRBJ2-7, with a tentative D call TRBD2 (7 bases). Germline V gives CDR1 SGHRS, CDR2 YFSETQ. The CDR3 is 14 amino acids. V gave up 4 bases and J gave up 3 bases, with 14 bases separating them. CDR3 amino acids: CASSTQGGNYEQYF. The DNA for the CDR3 is TGCGCCAGCAGCACACAGGGAGGGAACTACGAGCAGTACTTC.

In the case of this clonotype: A much larger clone sits a single nucleotide away, making a read error possible. J is TRBJ2-1 and V is TRBV27; 15 bases align to TRBD2. From germline, CDR1 is MNHEY and CDR2 SMNVEV (reference sequence). This CDR3 is built from 17 residues. The CDR3 nucleotides are TGTGTCAGCAGTTTAGGGACTAGCGGGGGGCGGTACAATGAGCAGTTCTTC. Its protein product is CVSSLGTSGGRYNEQFF.

The V gene is TRBV7-2, the J gene TRBJ2-1, with 9 positions matching TRBD2. The V segment lost 3 bases and the J segment 7 bases; nucleotides outside the gene matches: 7. CDR1 is SGHTA and CDR2 is FQGNSA in the germline V gene. There are 15 residues in the CDR3. CDR3 in DNA: TGTGCCAGCAGCTTTGGCGGGGGGGCCCGGAATGAGCAGTTCTTC. This translates into CASSFGGGARNEQFF. Combining the CDR3 with reference TRBV7-2 and TRBJ2-1 gives the whole variable domain GAGVSQSPSNKVTEKGKDVELRCDPISGHTALYWYRQSLGQGLEFLIYFQGNSAPDKSGLPSDRFSAERTGGSVSTLTIQRTQQEDSAVYLCASSFGGGARNEQFFGPGTRLTVL.

This sequence joins TRBV6-1 and TRBJ2-5; 7 nucleotides match TRBD1. This CDR3 has 13 residues. J gave up 4 bases and V 7 bases, and 6 bases lay outside the gene matches. Germline V gene sequence: CDR1 MNHNS, CDR2 SASEGT. In DNA form, the CDR3 reads TGTGCCAGCACTCAGACAGGGAGAGAGACCCAGTACTTC. Its translation is CASTQTGRETQYF.

This clonotype showed up just a few times. The chain combines TRBV5-1 with TRBJ2-5; 10 bases align to TRBD2. V was clipped by 0 bases and J by 9 bases; unmatched bases: 8. The V gene's germline CDR1 is SGHRS and CDR2 YFSETQ. This CDR3 region has 15 residues. DNA of the CDR3: TGCGCCAGCAGCTTGGTGCTAGCGGGGGAGTTTCCCCAGTACTTC. It specifies CASSLVLAGEFPQYF.

This clonotype has more than one count but fewer than ten. J is TRBJ2-3 and V is TRBV20-1; perhaps TRBD2 as D (6 bases). Trimming cost V 1 base and J 2 bases, with 7 bases left between them. The CDR3 contains 13 residues. The V gene's germline CDR1 is DFQATT and CDR2 SNEGSKA (reference sequence). The CDR3 nucleotides read TGCAGTGCTAGAGTAGCGGTCACAGATACGCAGTATTTT. Translated: CSARVAVTDTQYF.